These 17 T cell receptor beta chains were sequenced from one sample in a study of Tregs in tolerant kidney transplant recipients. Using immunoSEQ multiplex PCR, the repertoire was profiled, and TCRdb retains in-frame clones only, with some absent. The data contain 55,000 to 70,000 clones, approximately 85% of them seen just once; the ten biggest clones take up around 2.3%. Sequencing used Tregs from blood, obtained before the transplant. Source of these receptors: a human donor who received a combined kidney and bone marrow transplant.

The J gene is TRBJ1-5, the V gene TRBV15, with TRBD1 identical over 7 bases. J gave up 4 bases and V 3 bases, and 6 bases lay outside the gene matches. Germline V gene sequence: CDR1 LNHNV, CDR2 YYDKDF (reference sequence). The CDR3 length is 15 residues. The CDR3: CATSRDNRGNQPQHF. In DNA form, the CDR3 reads TGTGCCACCAGCAGGGATAACAGGGGAAATCAGCCCCAGCATTTT.

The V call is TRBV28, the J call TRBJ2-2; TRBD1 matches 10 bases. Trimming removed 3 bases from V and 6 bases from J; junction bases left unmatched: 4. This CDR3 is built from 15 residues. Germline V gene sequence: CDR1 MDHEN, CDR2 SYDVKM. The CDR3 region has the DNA TGTGCCAGCAGTTTTATGGGACAGGGGTCCGGGGAGCTGTTTTTT. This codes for CASSFMGQGSGELFF.

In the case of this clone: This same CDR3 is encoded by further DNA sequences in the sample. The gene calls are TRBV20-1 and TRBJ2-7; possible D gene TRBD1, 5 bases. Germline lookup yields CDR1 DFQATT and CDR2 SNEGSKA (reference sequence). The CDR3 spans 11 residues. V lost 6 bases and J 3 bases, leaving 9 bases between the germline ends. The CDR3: CSARQGYEQYF. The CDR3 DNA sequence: TGCAGTGCCCGGCAGGGCTACGAGCAGTACTTC.

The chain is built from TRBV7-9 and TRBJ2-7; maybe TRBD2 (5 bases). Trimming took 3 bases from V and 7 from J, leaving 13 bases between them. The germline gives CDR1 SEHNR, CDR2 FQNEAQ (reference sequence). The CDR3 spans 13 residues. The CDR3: CASSLILGEEQYF. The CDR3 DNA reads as TGTGCCAGCAGCTTGATACTAGGTGAAGAGCAGTACTTC.

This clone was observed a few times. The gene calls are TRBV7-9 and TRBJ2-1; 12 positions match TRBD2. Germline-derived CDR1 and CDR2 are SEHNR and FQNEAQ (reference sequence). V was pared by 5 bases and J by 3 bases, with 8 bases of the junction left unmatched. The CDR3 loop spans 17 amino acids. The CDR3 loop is CASSPSSGGDHYNEQFF. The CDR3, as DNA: TGTGCCAGCAGCCCTTCTAGCGGGGGGGATCACTACAATGAGCAGTTCTTC.

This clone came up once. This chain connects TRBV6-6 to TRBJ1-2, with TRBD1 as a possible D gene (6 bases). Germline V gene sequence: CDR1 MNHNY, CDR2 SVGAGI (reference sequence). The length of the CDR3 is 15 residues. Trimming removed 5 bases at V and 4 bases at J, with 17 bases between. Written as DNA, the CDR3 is TGTGCCAGCAGTACGGGGGGCCCTGCCCGCTATGGCTACACCTTC. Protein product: CASSTGGPARYGYTF.

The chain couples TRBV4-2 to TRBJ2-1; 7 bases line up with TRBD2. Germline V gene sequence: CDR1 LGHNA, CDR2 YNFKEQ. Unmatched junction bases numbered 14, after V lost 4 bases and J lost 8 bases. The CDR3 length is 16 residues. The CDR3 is CASSPPLVTAGHEQFF. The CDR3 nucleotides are TGTGCCAGCAGCCCGCCCCTGGTTACAGCGGGGCATGAGCAGTTCTTC.

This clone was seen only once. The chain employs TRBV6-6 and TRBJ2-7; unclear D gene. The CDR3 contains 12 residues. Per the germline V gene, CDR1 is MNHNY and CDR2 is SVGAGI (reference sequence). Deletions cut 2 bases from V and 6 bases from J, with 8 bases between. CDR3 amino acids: CASSYPQAEQYF. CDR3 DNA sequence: TGTGCCAGCAGTTACCCCCAGGCCGAGCAGTACTTC.

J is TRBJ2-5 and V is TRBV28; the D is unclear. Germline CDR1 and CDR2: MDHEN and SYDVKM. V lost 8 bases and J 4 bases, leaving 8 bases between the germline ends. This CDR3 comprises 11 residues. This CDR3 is CASLPGETQYF. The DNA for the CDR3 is TGTGCCAGCCTACCGGGAGAGACCCAGTACTTC. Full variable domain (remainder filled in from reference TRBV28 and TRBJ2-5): DVKVTQSSRYLVKRTGEKVFLECVQDMDHENMFWYRQDPGLGLRLIYFSYDVKMKEKGDIPEGYSVSREKKERFSLILESASTNQTSMYLCASLPGETQYFGPGTRLLVL.

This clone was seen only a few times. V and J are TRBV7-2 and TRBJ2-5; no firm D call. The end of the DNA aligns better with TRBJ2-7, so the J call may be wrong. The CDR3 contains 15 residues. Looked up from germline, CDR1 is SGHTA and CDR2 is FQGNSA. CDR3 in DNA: TGTGCCAGCAGCTTAGACAGTATGGTCTCCTACGAGCAGTACTTC. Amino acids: CASSLDSMVSYEQYF.

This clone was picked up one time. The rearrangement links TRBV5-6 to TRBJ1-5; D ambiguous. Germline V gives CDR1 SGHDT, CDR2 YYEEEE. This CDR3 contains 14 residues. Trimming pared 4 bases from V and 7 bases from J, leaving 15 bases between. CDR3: CASSIRGFGQPQHF. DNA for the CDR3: TGTGCCAGCAGCATTAGAGGGTTCGGCCAGCCCCAGCATTTT.

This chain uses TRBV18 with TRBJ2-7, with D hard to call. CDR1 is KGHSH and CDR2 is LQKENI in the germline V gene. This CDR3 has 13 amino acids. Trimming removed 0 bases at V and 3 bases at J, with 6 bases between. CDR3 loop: CASSPPGRYEQYF. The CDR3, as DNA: TGTGCCAGCTCACCACCGGGTCGCTACGAGCAGTACTTC.

The CDR3 reads CASSLYGAGGAPLHF. The CDR3 DNA is TGTGCCAGCAGCTTATATGGGGCGGGGGGTGCACCCCTCCACTTT. The rearrangement links TRBV7-6 to TRBJ1-6, with D possibly TRBD1 on 5 matching bases. V lost 2 bases and J 11 bases, leaving 16 bases between the germline ends. Germline-derived CDR1 and CDR2 are SGHVS and FNYEAQ. This CDR3 has 15 residues.

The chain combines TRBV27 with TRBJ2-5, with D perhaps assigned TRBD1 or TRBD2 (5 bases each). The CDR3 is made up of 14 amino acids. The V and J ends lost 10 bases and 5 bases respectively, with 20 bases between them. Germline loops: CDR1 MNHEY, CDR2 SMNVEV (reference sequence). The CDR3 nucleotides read TGTGCCACCTCGTTTTCGGGGCCCTCGGAGACCCAGTACTTC. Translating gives CATSFSGPSETQYF.

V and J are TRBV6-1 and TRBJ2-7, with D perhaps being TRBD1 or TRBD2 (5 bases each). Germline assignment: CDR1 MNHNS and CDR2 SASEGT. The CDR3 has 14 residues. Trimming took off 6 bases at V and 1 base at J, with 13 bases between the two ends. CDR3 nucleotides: TGTGCCAGCAGCTACGCCGGGACGTCCTACGAGCAGTACTTC. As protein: CASSYAGTSYEQYF.

The CDR3 DNA follows: TGCGCCAGTAGGATCGGGACAGGCCTCTCTGGGGCCAACGTCCTGACTTTC. Translating gives CASRIGTGLSGANVLTF. The rearrangement joins TRBV10-1 to TRBJ2-6; 8 bases agree with TRBD1. This CDR3 is built from 17 residues. CDR1 and CDR2 from the germline V gene are WNHNN and SYGVQD (reference sequence). Trimming removed 9 bases from V and 0 bases from J; junction bases left unmatched: 10.

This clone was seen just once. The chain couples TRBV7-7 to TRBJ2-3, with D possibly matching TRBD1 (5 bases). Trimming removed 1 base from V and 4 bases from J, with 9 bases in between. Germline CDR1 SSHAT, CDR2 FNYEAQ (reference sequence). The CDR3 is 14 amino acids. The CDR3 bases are TGTGCCAGCAGCTTAGACTCCAGGGCAGATACGCAGTATTTT. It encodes CASSLDSRADTQYF.